Described below is a single T cell receptor (beta chain) sequence and its context. Its specificity is not known. Germline V gene lookup returns CDR1 SEHNR and CDR2 FQNEAQ (reference sequence). The germline V and J ends were trimmed by 5 bases and 5 bases, with 15 bases remaining between them. The length of the CDR3 is 14 residues. The sample's time point: after dendritic cell vaccination, including at tumor progression/relapse. Measured with immunoSEQ multiplex PCR; TCRdb has only the in-frame clones, and not every one. The sample records about 94,000 clones, approximately 84% being singletons. This record belongs to a study of glioma-infiltrating T cells after dendritic cell vaccination. Whole-study findings and limits: Estimated pretreatment TIL content predicted outcome after dendritic cell vaccination.

The V gene is TRBV7-9, the J gene TRBJ1-2; TRBD1 might be the D (5 bases). This specimen was blood, taken after dendritic cell vaccination. The sequence came from a human donor with glioblastoma. The CDR3: CASSHPNPGYGYTF. The CDR3 DNA is TGTGCCAGCAGCCACCCAAACCCAGGGTATGGCTACACCTTC.